The 20 T cell receptor beta chains below all came from one sample that was sequenced in a study of blood T cell repertoires in COVID-19. Clones were read by immunoSEQ multiplex PCR, and TCRdb kept only the in-frame ones, dropping some. The sample has around 36,000 clones, roughly four fifths seen once. Sequencing input: peripheral blood. The origin of the receptors is a man aged 80 or over with active or convalescent COVID-19.

The chain links TRBV11-2 to TRBJ2-1; TRBD2 aligns across 9 bases. The ends lost 5 bases at V and 0 bases at J; junction bases unmatched: 8. The CDR3 has 17 amino acids. In germline, CDR1 is SGHAT, CDR2 FQNNGV. This CDR3 is CASSRTGSGSSYNEQFF. The DNA for the CDR3 is TGTGCCAGCAGCCGTACGGGTAGCGGGAGCTCCTACAATGAGCAGTTCTTC.

The chain couples TRBV18 to TRBJ1-3; D is undetermined. Deletions cut 1 base from V and 3 bases from J, with 10 bases between. There are 15 residues in the CDR3. In germline, CDR1 is KGHSH, CDR2 LQKENI. As DNA, the CDR3 is TGTGCCAGCTCACCACTCGGGAATGTTGGAAACACCATATATTTT. Residues: CASSPLGNVGNTIYF. Complete variable domain (other parts from reference TRBV18 and TRBJ1-3): NAGVMQNPRHLVRRRGQEARLRCSPMKGHSHVYWYRQLPEEGLKFMVYLQKENIIDESGMPKERFSAEFPKEGPSILRIQQVVRGDSAAYFCASSPLGNVGNTIYFGEGSWLTVV.

This rearrangement joins TRBV28 to TRBJ1-1; maybe TRBD1 (6 bases). The CDR3 contains 14 residues. CDR1 and CDR2 from the germline V gene are MDHEN and SYDVKM. Trimming shortened V by 7 bases and J by 8 bases, and 20 bases separated the two germline ends. The CDR3 nucleotides are TGTGCCAGCACTCCAGTAACAGGGAGCTCAGAAGCTTTCTTT. Its translation: CASTPVTGSSEAFF.

The chain couples TRBV11-3 to TRBJ1-2; D unresolved. The germline V gene has CDR1 SGHNT and CDR2 YENEEA. Trimming took off 5 bases at V and 5 bases at J, with 15 bases between the two ends. The CDR3 is made up of 14 amino acids. As DNA, the CDR3 is TGTGCCAGCAGCGGCCCAGGCTCCTATTATGGCTACACCTTC. It encodes CASSGPGSYYGYTF.

The V gene is TRBV15, the J gene TRBJ1-2; D ambiguous. CDR1 is LNHNV and CDR2 is YYDKDF in the germline V gene (reference sequence). Trimming took off 3 bases at V and 7 bases at J, with 15 bases between the two ends. This CDR3 comprises 14 residues. For the CDR3, the DNA is TGTGCCACCAGCAGGCCGGCAGGTTTTGGTGGCTACACCTTC. It yields the protein CATSRPAGFGGYTF.

The CDR3 loop is CASSLPGQRYNEQFF. For the CDR3, the DNA is TGTGCCAGCAGCCTTCCGGGACAGCGCTACAATGAGCAGTTCTTC. This sequence joins TRBV7-9 and TRBJ2-1; 7 nucleotides agree with TRBD1. The CDR3 is 15 amino acids. The V gene's germline CDR1 is SEHNR and CDR2 FQNEAQ (reference sequence). With 5 bases clipped from V and 3 bases from J, the junction kept 7 bases outside the gene matches.

The V and J genes are TRBV7-3 and TRBJ2-2; 7 bases align to TRBD2. CDR1 and CDR2 (germline): SGHTA, FQGTGA. The CDR3 is 15 amino acids. V was pared by 6 bases and J by 0 bases, with 4 bases of the junction left unmatched. The DNA of the CDR3 is TGTGCCAGCAGTTATAGCGGGCCGAACACCGGGGAGCTGTTTTTT. This codes for CASSYSGPNTGELFF.

The gene calls are TRBV7-2 and TRBJ1-2; D is undetermined. Looked up from germline, CDR1 is SGHTA and CDR2 is FQGNSA. This CDR3 contains 14 residues. Trimming took off 7 bases at V and 4 bases at J, with 16 bases between the two ends. CDR3 sequence (DNA): TGTGCCAGCACCGTAACGAGGTCGATCTATGGCTACACCTTC. Protein: CASTVTRSIYGYTF.

The chain has TRBV6-5 and TRBJ1-4, with 7 bases identical to TRBD1. Germline trimming cut 6 bases from V and 5 bases from J; bases unmatched to any gene: 0. The CDR3 extends over 12 amino acids. The germline gives CDR1 MNHEY, CDR2 SVGAGI. The DNA for the CDR3 is TGTGCCAGCAGACAGGGGAATGAAAAACTGTTTTTT. This sequence encodes CASRQGNEKLFF.

The chain uses TRBV7-2 and TRBJ2-3; possible D gene TRBD2, 6 bases. V was clipped by 1 base and J by 4 bases, with 12 bases between them. From germline, CDR1 is SGHTA and CDR2 FQGNSA. CDR3 length equals 15 residues. CDR3 sequence (DNA): TGTGCCAGCAGCTTAGGGACTCCGGGGGCAGATACGCAGTATTTT. Translating gives CASSLGTPGADTQYF. The whole variable domain, filled in from reference TRBV7-2 and TRBJ2-3, reads GAGVSQSPSNKVTEKGKDVELRCDPISGHTALYWYRQSLGQGLEFLIYFQGNSAPDKSGLPSDRFSAERTGGSVSTLTIQRTQQEDSAVYLCASSLGTPGADTQYFGPGTRLTVL.

The chain combines TRBV10-3 with TRBJ1-5; perhaps TRBD1 as D (5 bases). The germline V gene encodes CDR1 ENHRY and CDR2 SYGVKD. The CDR3 length is 14 residues. V dropped 10 bases and J dropped 0 bases, with 13 bases sitting between them. In DNA form, the CDR3 reads TGTGCCACCACGGGGGGAGCTAGCAATCAGCCCCAGCATTTT. Residues: CATTGGASNQPQHF.

Many counts were recorded for this clone. The chain has TRBV29-1 and TRBJ2-7; D ambiguous. Looked up from germline, CDR1 is SQVTM and CDR2 is ANQGSEA. The CDR3 is 13 residues long. V gave up 5 bases and J gave up 2 bases, with 13 bases separating them. Here the CDR3 reads CSVRLADTYEQYF. In nucleotides, the CDR3 is TGCAGCGTTCGTCTGGCAGACACCTACGAGCAGTACTTC.

V and J are TRBV27 and TRBJ2-7; 10 positions match TRBD2. CDR1 MNHEY and CDR2 SMNVEV come from the germline V gene (reference sequence). Unmatched junction bases numbered 9, after V lost 2 bases and J lost 5 bases. The CDR3 is 16 amino acids. The CDR3, as DNA: TGTGCCAGCAGTTTACGCAGCGGGAGGGCCCTTGACGAGCAGTACTTC. It yields the protein CASSLRSGRALDEQYF.

The genes are TRBV28 and TRBJ2-3, with TRBD2 matching 9 bases. This CDR3 comprises 16 residues. The germline V gene has CDR1 MDHEN and CDR2 SYDVKM. V was clipped by 5 bases and J by 0 bases; unmatched bases: 6. CDR3 in amino acids: CASSPSSGISTDTQYF. CDR3 sequence (DNA): TGTGCCAGCAGTCCCTCTAGCGGGATAAGCACAGATACGCAGTATTTT.

The sample holds one count of this clone. The chain uses TRBV11-3 and TRBJ2-6; a possible D gene is TRBD2 (5 bases). Germline CDR1 and CDR2: SGHNT and YENEEA. The length of the CDR3 is 14 residues. Trimming pared 8 bases from V and 4 bases from J, leaving 12 bases between. In nucleotides, the CDR3 is TGTGCCAGCGGCGAGTGGGAGGGGGCCAACGTCCTGACTTTC. The encoded protein is CASGEWEGANVLTF.

This clone was seen just once. This chain connects TRBV9 to TRBJ1-1; TRBD1 agrees at 8 bases. J was trimmed by 5 bases and V by 0 bases; bases with no gene match: 9. Germline CDR1 reads SGDLS; CDR2 reads YYNGEE. CDR3 size: 16 residues. The CDR3 DNA follows: TGTGCCAGCAGCGTAGCTTCCCAGGGGGCATGGACTGAAGCTTTCTTT. Translated: CASSVASQGAWTEAFF.

This clone showed up just once. Other DNA sequences in the same sample also yield this CDR3. The rearrangement uses TRBV27 and TRBJ2-1, with 8 nucleotides matching TRBD2. The CDR3 length is 13 residues. Trimming cost V 2 bases and J 9 bases; bases outside gene matches: 3. Germline V gene data show CDR1 as MNHEY and CDR2 as SMNVEV (reference sequence). The CDR3, as DNA: TGTGCCAGCAGTTTAAGGCTAGCGGGTGAGCAGTTCTTC. Translated, it gives CASSLRLAGEQFF.

This clone has a single count. This chain connects TRBV28 to TRBJ1-2; TRBD1 matches at 9 bases. Germline V lookup: CDR1 MDHEN, CDR2 SYDVKM. The CDR3 sequence is 17 residues long. Unmatched junction bases numbered 19, after V lost 6 bases and J lost 8 bases. The CDR3 nucleotides are TGTGCCAGCAGCAGCCCCGGGACAGGGAGGAAAGTGCGCGGCTACACCTTC. It is translated as CASSSPGTGRKVRGYTF.

This clone was seen a single time. The chain has TRBV27 and TRBJ2-7, with 12 bases matching TRBD2. The CDR3 loop spans 15 amino acids. Germline CDR1 MNHEY, CDR2 SMNVEV (reference sequence). With 2 bases clipped from V and 2 bases from J, the junction kept 1 base outside the gene matches. Here the CDR3 DNA reads TGTGCCAGCAGTTTAGGACTAGCGGGAACCTACGAGCAGTACTTC. Encoded protein: CASSLGLAGTYEQYF.

The gene calls are TRBV5-6 and TRBJ1-3; D possibly corresponds to TRBD1 (5 bases). Germline loops: CDR1 SGHDT, CDR2 YYEEEE. Trimming took off 4 bases at V and 2 bases at J, with 13 bases between the two ends. The CDR3 loop spans 15 amino acids. The DNA for the CDR3 is TGTGCCAGCAGCCCCTGGGGCAGGGCTGGAAACACCATATATTTT. This codes for CASSPWGRAGNTIYF.